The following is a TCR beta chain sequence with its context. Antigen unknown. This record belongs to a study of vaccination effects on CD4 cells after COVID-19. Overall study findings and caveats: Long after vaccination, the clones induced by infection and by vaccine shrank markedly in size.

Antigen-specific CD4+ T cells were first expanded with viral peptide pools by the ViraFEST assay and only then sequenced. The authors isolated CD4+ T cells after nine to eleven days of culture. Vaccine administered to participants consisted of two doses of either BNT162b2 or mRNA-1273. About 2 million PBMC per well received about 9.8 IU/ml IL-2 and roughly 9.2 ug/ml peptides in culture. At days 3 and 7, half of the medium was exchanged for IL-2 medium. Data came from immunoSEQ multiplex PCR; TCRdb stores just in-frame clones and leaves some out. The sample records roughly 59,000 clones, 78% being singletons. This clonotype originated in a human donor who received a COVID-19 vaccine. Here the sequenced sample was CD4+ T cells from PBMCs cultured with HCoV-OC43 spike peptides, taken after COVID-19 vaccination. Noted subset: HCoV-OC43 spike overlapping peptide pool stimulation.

CDR3 loop: CASSLLGVGVGDEQFF. The CDR3 DNA is TGCGCCAGCAGCCTGTTAGGTGTTGGGGTAGGGGATGAGCAGTTCTTC. The V gene is TRBV5-1, the J gene TRBJ2-1; maybe TRBD1 (5 bases). V lost 4 bases and J lost 8, with 22 bases in between. Germline assignment: CDR1 SGHRS and CDR2 YFSETQ. The CDR3 length is 16 residues.